Below are 28 T cell receptor beta chains sequenced from a single sample in a study of response to subunit inactivated influenza vaccine. Each CDR3 protein is one row after TCRdb ran MiXCR on the RT-PCR reads. The sample yields about 170,000 distinct CDR3 sequences, roughly 12% seen once. A further study also used this sample, focusing on T cells expressing NK-cell markers. From that paper: In generating TCR beta cDNA, 5'RACE template switching with UMIs was used.

This specimen consisted of CD8+ T cells sorted from PBMCs, obtained roughly 13 days after vaccination. The receptors come from a man between 50 and 59 years old who received an inactivated influenza vaccine.

This clonotype has a handful of counts. V gene TRBV3-1 combines with J gene TRBJ2-5; 10 bases are shared with TRBD2. In germline, CDR1 is LGHDT, CDR2 YNNKEL (reference sequence). V shed 4 bases and J 4 bases; nucleotides not matched to a gene: 9. The CDR3 has 16 amino acids. The CDR3: CASSPSSGGDGETQYF. In DNA form, the CDR3 reads TGTGCCAGCAGCCCCTCTAGCGGGGGAGACGGAGAGACCCAGTACTTC.

This sequence joins TRBV5-5 and TRBJ2-4, with a possible D match to TRBD1 (8 bases). Germline-derived CDR1 and CDR2 are SGHKS and YYEKEE (reference sequence). V lost 2 bases, J lost 4 bases, and 19 bases lay in between. This CDR3 comprises 17 residues. The CDR3: CASSFPRAGQVKNIQYF. In DNA, the CDR3 is TGTGCCAGCAGCTTTCCTCGAGCGGGACAGGTAAAAAACATTCAGTACTTC.

The chain has TRBV20-1 and TRBJ2-7; no clear D. The V and J ends lost 0 bases and 0 bases respectively, with 12 bases between them. Germline CDR1 is DFQATT and CDR2 is SNEGSKA (reference sequence). The CDR3 totals 15 residues. The CDR3 DNA is TGCAGTGCTAGAGACCCCATACAGCCCTCCTACGAGCAGTACTTC. Translation gives CSARDPIQPSYEQYF.

This clonotype came up a few times. The chain has TRBV15 and TRBJ2-5; D is possibly TRBD2 (7 bases). This CDR3 contains 18 residues. Per germline, CDR1 LNHNV and CDR2 YYDKDF (reference sequence). Trimming left V 0 bases short and J 5 bases short, with 22 bases between. In DNA form, the CDR3 reads TGTGCCACCAGCAGAGATCAGGGGTGGCTAGCGGTGGGGGAGACCCAGTACTTC. Encoded protein: CATSRDQGWLAVGETQYF.

This clonotype has just a few counts. One base away lies a much larger clone, so this may be a sequencing read error. The CDR3 DNA follows: TGCGCCAGCTGTGAAGGGACAGCCGTTTACGAGCAGTACTTC. Amino acids: CASCEGTAVYEQYF. This chain uses TRBV10-2 with TRBJ2-7, with 7 bases lining up with TRBD1. CDR1 and CDR2 from the germline V gene are WSHSY and SAAADI. CDR3 length: 14 residues.

The V gene is TRBV10-2, the J gene TRBJ2-7; D perhaps matches TRBD2 (5 bases). Germline V lookup: CDR1 WSHSY, CDR2 SAAADI. The V and J ends lost 0 bases and 4 bases respectively, with 10 bases between them. The CDR3 sequence is 14 residues long. The CDR3 reads CASSESFGIYEQYF. In nucleotides, the CDR3 is TGCGCCAGCAGTGAGTCCTTCGGGATTTACGAGCAGTACTTC.

This clonotype was detected ten times or more. This rearrangement joins TRBV12-3 or TRBV12-4 to TRBJ2-3, with D uncertain. With 3 bases removed from V and 4 bases from J, the gap between germline ends came to 14 bases. The CDR3 is 15 residues long. The CDR3 DNA sequence: TGTGCCAGCAGTTTTGATCCGGGTTTGGCAGATACGCAGTATTTT. It specifies CASSFDPGLADTQYF.

This chain links TRBV29-1 with TRBJ2-1, with 9 bases matching TRBD2. The germline V gene has CDR1 SQVTM and CDR2 ANQGSEA. The CDR3 runs to 15 residues. Here the CDR3 reads CRTDSWRGGYNEQFF. CDR3 in DNA: TGCAGGACTGACTCGTGGCGGGGGGGGTACAATGAGCAGTTCTTC.

At least ten counts were recorded for this clonotype. The chain employs TRBV7-9 and TRBJ2-2; D may correspond to TRBD1 or TRBD2 (6 bases each). V was pared by 6 bases and J by 6 bases, with 14 bases between. CDR1 is SEHNR and CDR2 is FQNEAQ in the germline V gene (reference sequence). This CDR3 has 14 amino acids. CDR3 region: CASSRYREAGELFF. The CDR3 DNA follows: TGTGCCAGCAGTCGATACAGGGAGGCCGGGGAGCTGTTTTTT.

The chain employs TRBV18 and TRBJ2-7; TRBD1 agrees at 7 bases. The CDR3 runs to 17 residues. V was clipped by 6 bases and J by 4 bases; unmatched bases: 18. CDR1 is KGHSH and CDR2 is LQKENI in the germline V gene. This CDR3 is CASSRQGQTPFRYEQYF. The CDR3 bases are TGTGCCAGCTCTCGGCAGGGACAGACTCCCTTTCGGTACGAGCAGTACTTC.

V usage is TRBV7-3 and J usage is TRBJ2-1, with TRBD2 matching over 7 bases. The CDR3 contains 17 residues. Germline assignment: CDR1 SGHTA and CDR2 FQGTGA. The junction had 8 bases not matched to a gene; V was cut back by 1 base and J by 2 bases. CDR3 sequence reads: CASSLSPPGGAYNEQFF. The CDR3 DNA follows: TGTGCCAGCAGCTTAAGTCCGCCTGGGGGGGCCTACAATGAGCAGTTCTTC. Filled out from reference TRBV7-3 and TRBJ2-1, the complete variable domain reads GAGVSQTPSNKVTEKGKYVELRCDPISGHTALYWYRQSLGQGPEFLIYFQGTGAADDSGLPNDRFFAVRPEGSVSTLKIQRTERGDSAVYLCASSLSPPGGAYNEQFFGPGTRLTVL.

The genes are TRBV27 and TRBJ2-1; D not certain. The CDR3 has 18 amino acids. V dropped 3 bases and J dropped 0 bases, with 18 bases sitting between them. Germline V gives CDR1 MNHEY, CDR2 SMNVEV (reference sequence). Here the CDR3 reads CASSFLLTDSSSYNEQFF. The CDR3 nucleotides read TGTGCCAGCAGTTTCCTACTTACAGATTCGAGCTCCTACAATGAGCAGTTCTTC.

This clonotype was counted between two and nine times. The chain links TRBV11-1 to TRBJ2-5; TRBD1 agrees at 11 bases. V gave up 5 bases and J gave up 5 bases; unmatched junction bases: 19. The germline CDR1 and CDR2 sequences are SGHAT and FQDESV (reference sequence). The CDR3 spans 19 residues. This CDR3 reads CASSPPRWGTGGEAETQYF. DNA for the CDR3: TGTGCCAGCAGCCCCCCTCGTTGGGGGACAGGGGGTGAAGCGGAGACCCAGTACTTC.

This clonotype was seen more than once but under ten times. The chain is built from TRBV7-9 and TRBJ2-3, with 7 nucleotides matching TRBD2. Trimming took 5 bases from V and 4 from J; bases not matched to a gene: 12. The germline CDR1 and CDR2 sequences are SEHNR and FQNEAQ (reference sequence). The CDR3 spans 16 residues. In nucleotides, the CDR3 is TGTGCCAGCAGCCATTCGTCCCGCGGGAGTGCAGATACGCAGTATTTT. This encodes CASSHSSRGSADTQYF.

There are a few counts of this clonotype. CDR3 amino acids: CASSPLGQGYEQYF. The CDR3 coding sequence is TGTGCCAGCAGCCCCCTGGGACAGGGTTACGAGCAGTACTTC. The chain carries TRBV7-2 and TRBJ2-7; TRBD1 agrees at 9 bases. The CDR3 runs 14 residues. V was clipped by 5 bases and J by 4 bases; unmatched bases: 6. CDR1 is SGHTA, CDR2 FQGNSA, per germline.

There are a few counts of this clonotype. The chain has TRBV9 and TRBJ2-2, with 11 bases identical to TRBD2. V gave up 3 bases and J gave up 5 bases; unmatched junction bases: 9. This CDR3 region has 17 residues. Germline CDR1 reads SGDLS; CDR2 reads YYNGEE. DNA of the CDR3: TGTGCCAGCAGCGACCCCCGGACTAGCGGGCAAACCGGGGAGCTGTTTTTT. Its protein is CASSDPRTSGQTGELFF.

This clonotype was recorded a few times. J is TRBJ2-7 and V is TRBV30; no definite D call. The V and J ends lost 3 bases and 0 bases respectively, with 3 bases between them. The CDR3 sequence is 11 residues long. The germline V gene has CDR1 GTSNPN and CDR2 SVGIG (reference sequence). The CDR3 coding sequence is TGTGCCTGGAGCCTCTCCTACGAGCAGTACTTC. This translates into CAWSLSYEQYF.

This sequence joins TRBV3-1 and TRBJ2-1; D ambiguous. V was pared by 0 bases and J by 7 bases, with 4 bases between. Germline CDR1 LGHDT, CDR2 YNNKEL (reference sequence). The CDR3 contains 12 residues. The CDR3 coding sequence is TGTGCCAGCAGCCAAGAAAGGAATGAGCAGTTCTTC. Residues: CASSQERNEQFF.

In this sample, this clonotype turned up a few times. The chain couples TRBV5-1 to TRBJ2-7; the match to TRBD2 covers 13 bases. This CDR3 has 14 residues. Germline CDR1 reads SGHRS; CDR2 reads YFSETQ. Trimming removed 4 bases from V and 3 bases from J; junction bases left unmatched: 1. Here the CDR3 DNA reads TGCGCCAGCAGCAGGACTAGCGGGGGCTACGAGCAGTACTTC. This translates into CASSRTSGGYEQYF.

This clonotype has at least ten counts. The chain links TRBV28 to TRBJ1-2, with D tentatively TRBD1 (5 bases). Germline V gene sequence: CDR1 MDHEN, CDR2 SYDVKM. V was shortened by 3 bases and J by 7 bases, with 9 bases between the two germline ends. The CDR3 length is 12 residues. CDR3 nucleotide sequence: TGTGCCAGCAGTTTGGGGGGGAGTGGCTACACCTTC. The encoded protein is CASSLGGSGYTF.

This clonotype was counted ten times or more. V gene TRBV10-3 combines with J gene TRBJ2-1, with 8 positions matching TRBD2. This CDR3 is 19 amino acids long. The germline CDR1 and CDR2 sequences are ENHRY and SYGVKD. V shed 3 bases, J shed 2 bases, and the junction held 15 bases outside the gene matches. CDR3 loop: CAISDPGGGGAVPYNEQFF. The CDR3, as DNA: TGTGCCATCAGTGACCCGGGAGGGGGAGGGGCGGTCCCCTACAATGAGCAGTTCTTC.

This clonotype showed up many times. The genes are TRBV5-8 and TRBJ2-1; 8 bases agree with TRBD1. V dropped 0 bases and J dropped 3; count of bases not matched to a gene: 2. Germline loops: CDR1 SGHTS, CDR2 YDEGEE. This CDR3 is built from 15 residues. The CDR3 sequence is CASSLEGQGYNEQFF. CDR3 DNA sequence: TGTGCCAGCAGCTTGGAAGGACAGGGCTACAATGAGCAGTTCTTC.

The rearrangement joins TRBV6-1 to TRBJ2-2, with D uncertain. The V gene's germline CDR1 is MNHNS and CDR2 SASEGT. This CDR3 contains 13 residues. V lost 6 bases and J 4 bases, leaving 9 bases between the germline ends. CDR3 sequence reads: CASRLSGTGELFF. For the CDR3, the DNA is TGTGCCAGCAGGTTGAGTGGCACCGGGGAGCTGTTTTTT.

In this sample, this clonotype turned up many times. The chain recombines TRBV28 with TRBJ2-6; the D is unclear. Trimming cost V 5 bases and J 0 bases, with 8 bases left between them. The CDR3 has 15 amino acids. CDR1 is MDHEN, CDR2 SYDVKM, per germline. CDR3 sequence: CASSHLSSGANVLTF. The CDR3 nucleotides read TGTGCCAGCAGTCATCTTAGCTCTGGGGCCAACGTCCTGACTTTC.

This sequence joins TRBV7-9 and TRBJ1-2, with a tentative D call TRBD1 (6 bases). V shed 6 bases and J shed 5 bases, with 19 bases lying between them. This CDR3 comprises 15 residues. The germline gives CDR1 SEHNR, CDR2 FQNEAQ (reference sequence). CDR3 protein: CASRFSRGGTYGYTF. The DNA of the CDR3 is TGTGCCAGCAGGTTCTCCAGGGGTGGTACTTATGGCTACACCTTC.

This clonotype was counted a few times. The junction differs from germline at one of its ends, possibly a read error. This rearrangement joins TRBV12-3 or TRBV12-4 to TRBJ2-2, with D perhaps matching TRBD2 (5 bases). The length of the CDR3 is 13 residues. CDR3 residues: CASSLYTTGELSF. The CDR3 DNA reads as TGTGCCAGCAGTTTATACACAACCGGGGAGCTGTCTTTT.

Ten or more counts support this clonotype. The chain uses TRBV12-3 or TRBV12-4 and TRBJ2-1; 14 nucleotides align to TRBD2. V was pared by 3 bases and J by 6 bases, with 10 bases of the junction left unmatched. This CDR3 region has 18 residues. Here the CDR3 DNA reads TGTGCCAGCAGTTTTAAGTGTAGGACTAGCGGGAGGTGCAATGAGCAGTTCTTC. It yields the protein CASSFKCRTSGRCNEQFF.

The rearrangement links TRBV28 to TRBJ2-5; D remains ambiguous. Germline V gene sequence: CDR1 MDHEN, CDR2 SYDVKM. CDR3 length: 14 amino acids. The V and J ends lost 5 bases and 2 bases respectively, with 12 bases between them. DNA for the CDR3: TGTGCCAGCAGTGACCCAGTCGGTCAAGAGACCCAGTACTTC. This encodes CASSDPVGQETQYF.